Given below is one TCR beta chain in context. Its specificity is unknown. This sample was taken from a study of cytomegalovirus exposure and HLA in healthy donors. About the research overall: An analysis done earlier identified more than 90 million unique TCR beta sequences from approximately 170 million T cells. Whole-study findings and limits: Some TCR beta chains (roughly 160 of them) were listed as cytomegalovirus-associated. A missense variant in DCLRE1C was later tied to TCR beta V- and J-gene trimming.

Trimming pared 2 bases from V and 8 bases from J, leaving 10 bases between. CDR3 size: 13 residues. CDR1 SGHDT and CDR2 YYEEEE come from the germline V gene. Vbeta (60) and Jbeta (13) primers were used in the PCR. Some clones are missing from TCRdb's copy, which holds only in-frame ones; the method was immunoSEQ multiplex PCR. The ten most abundant clones cover roughly 18% of a sample with around 26,000 clones. The clonotype originates from a male donor in good health and CMV-seropositive. The genes are TRBV5-6 and TRBJ1-4; weak D call: TRBD1 (5 bases). Material for sequencing was PBMCs. The CDR3 DNA follows: TGTGCCAGCAGCTTAGGGGTCGCGGAAAAACTGTTTTTT. Translation: CASSLGVAEKLFF. Full variable domain (outside the CDR3, taken from reference TRBV5-6 and TRBJ1-4): DAGVTQSPTHLIKTRGQQVTLRCSPKSGHDTVSWYQQALGQGPQFIFQYYEEEERQRGNFPDRFSGHQFPNYSSELNVNALLLGDSALYLCASSLGVAEKLFFGSGTQLSVL.